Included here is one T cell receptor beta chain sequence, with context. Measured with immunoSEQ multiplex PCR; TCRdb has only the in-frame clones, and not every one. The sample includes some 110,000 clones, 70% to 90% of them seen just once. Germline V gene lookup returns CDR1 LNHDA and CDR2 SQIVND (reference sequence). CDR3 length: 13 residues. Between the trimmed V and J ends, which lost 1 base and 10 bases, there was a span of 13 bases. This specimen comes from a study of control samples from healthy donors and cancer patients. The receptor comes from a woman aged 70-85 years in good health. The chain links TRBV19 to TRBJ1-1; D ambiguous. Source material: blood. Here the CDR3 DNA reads TGTGCCAGTAGTATAGGAGCGGCCATCGGAGCTTTCTTT. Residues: CASSIGAAIGAFF.